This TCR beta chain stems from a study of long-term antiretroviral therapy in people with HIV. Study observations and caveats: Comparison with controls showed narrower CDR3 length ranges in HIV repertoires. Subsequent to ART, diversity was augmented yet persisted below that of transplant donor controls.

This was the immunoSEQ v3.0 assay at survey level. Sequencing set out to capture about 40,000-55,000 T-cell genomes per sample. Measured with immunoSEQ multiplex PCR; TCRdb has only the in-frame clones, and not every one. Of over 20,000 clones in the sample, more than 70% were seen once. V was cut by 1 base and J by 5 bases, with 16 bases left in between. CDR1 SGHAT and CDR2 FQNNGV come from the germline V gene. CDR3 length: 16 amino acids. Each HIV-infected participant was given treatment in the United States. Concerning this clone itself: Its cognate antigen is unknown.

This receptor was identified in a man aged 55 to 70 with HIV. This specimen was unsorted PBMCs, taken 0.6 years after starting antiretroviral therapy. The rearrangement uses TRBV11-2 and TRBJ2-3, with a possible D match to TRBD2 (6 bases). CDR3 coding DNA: TGTGCCAGCAGCTTAGTTGGCGGGACCTGGGGAGATACGCAGTATTTT. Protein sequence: CASSLVGGTWGDTQYF.